One and the same sample provided the 11 T cell receptor beta chains below, sequenced in a study of blood T cells in healthy people across ages. Together with a sample-barcoded 5' primer, a J-beta primer mix was included in a second PCR lasting roughly 6 to 12 cycles. TCRdb fed the 5' RACE reads into MiXCR, producing one record per CDR3 protein. The sample has around 280,000 distinct CDR3 sequences, around 29% seen once. Material for sequencing was blood. These receptor sequences come from a woman between 65 and 79 years old in good health.

This clonotype was detected once. V is TRBV7-2 and J is TRBJ1-2; tentative D call: TRBD1 (6 bases). V was pared by 1 base and J by 4 bases, with 10 bases between. Germline CDR1 reads SGHTA; CDR2 reads FQGNSA. The CDR3 length is 14 residues. This CDR3 reads CASSLDGTSYGYTF. The CDR3 coding sequence is TGTGCCAGCAGCTTAGATGGGACATCCTATGGCTACACCTTC. Complete variable domain (other parts from reference TRBV7-2 and TRBJ1-2): GAGVSQSPSNKVTEKGKDVELRCDPISGHTALYWYRQSLGQGLEFLIYFQGNSAPDKSGLPSDRFSAERTGGSVSTLTIQRTQQEDSAVYLCASSLDGTSYGYTFGSGTRLTVV.

V gene TRBV3-1 combines with J gene TRBJ2-7; TRBD2 matches 12 bases. Germline V gene lookup returns CDR1 LGHDT and CDR2 YNNKEL (reference sequence). This CDR3 is 16 amino acids long. Unmatched junction bases numbered 4, after V lost 2 bases and J lost 2 bases. The CDR3 region is CASSQRASGRAYEQYF. CDR3 in DNA: TGTGCCAGCAGCCAACGGGCTAGCGGGAGGGCCTACGAGCAGTACTTC.

This rearrangement joins TRBV6-1 to TRBJ1-6; 7 nucleotides line up with TRBD1. The length of the CDR3 is 15 residues. With 1 base clipped from V and 5 bases from J, the junction kept 2 bases outside the gene matches. Germline CDR1 reads MNHNS; CDR2 reads SASEGT. CDR3 nucleotide sequence: TGTGCCAGCAGTGAAGTCAGGGGGGATAATTCACCCCTCCACTTT. Translating it yields CASSEVRGDNSPLHF.

V usage is TRBV20-1 and J usage is TRBJ1-5, with D uncertain. V was shortened by 6 bases and J by 6 bases, with 18 bases between the two germline ends. The CDR3 loop spans 14 amino acids. Germline values: CDR1 DFQATT, CDR2 SNEGSKA (reference sequence). CDR3 protein: CSANRAPAAQPQHF. Written as DNA, the CDR3 is TGCAGTGCCAACCGGGCCCCAGCGGCTCAGCCCCAGCATTTT.

V usage is TRBV28 and J usage is TRBJ2-3; 11 bases align to TRBD2. The J segment lost 2 bases and the V segment lost 1 base, leaving 5 bases of the junction unmatched. This CDR3 region has 17 residues. Germline V gives CDR1 MDHEN, CDR2 SYDVKM. The CDR3 coding sequence is TGTGCCAGCAGTTTATCCCCTAGCGGGGGGTACACAGATACGCAGTATTTT. Translating it yields CASSLSPSGGYTDTQYF. Full variable domain (rest looked up from reference TRBV28 and TRBJ2-3): DVKVTQSSRYLVKRTGEKVFLECVQDMDHENMFWYRQDPGLGLRLIYFSYDVKMKEKGDIPEGYSVSREKKERFSLILESASTNQTSMYLCASSLSPSGGYTDTQYFGPGTRLTVL.

In its sample, this clonotype was seen a few times. The CDR3 here is CSAKGAYEQYF. CDR3 DNA: TGCAGTGCCAAAGGAGCCTACGAGCAGTACTTC. The chain is built from TRBV20-1 and TRBJ2-7, with no clear D. CDR1 and CDR2 from the germline V gene are DFQATT and SNEGSKA (reference sequence). The length of the CDR3 is 11 residues. V was pared by 6 bases and J by 2 bases, with 8 bases between.

CDR3 region: CASSSWGARRTEAFF. The CDR3 DNA reads TGTGCCAGCAGCTCATGGGGGGCCCGGAGGACTGAAGCTTTCTTT. This chain connects TRBV12-3 or TRBV12-4 to TRBJ1-1, with a weak D call TRBD1 (6 bases). This CDR3 comprises 15 residues. V lost 6 bases, J lost 5 bases, and 19 bases lay in between.

This clonotype was found many times. CDR3 coding DNA: TGTGCCACCAGTGATCCACTCGGGACTAGCGGGACAGCTAGCACAGATACGCAGTATTTT. Translating it yields CATSDPLGTSGTASTDTQYF. The J gene is TRBJ2-3, the V gene TRBV24-1, with TRBD2 matching 13 bases. Germline V gene lookup returns CDR1 KGHDR and CDR2 SFDVKD. J lost 0 bases, V lost 3 bases, and 11 bases had no gene match. The CDR3 contains 20 residues.

This clonotype occurred a few times. The rearrangement joins TRBV20-1 to TRBJ2-5; 10 positions match TRBD1. The end of the DNA fits TRBJ2-1 better, so the J call may be wrong. The CDR3 sequence is 15 residues long. CDR1 and CDR2 (germline): DFQATT, SNEGSKA (reference sequence). This CDR3 is CSARTPGQGTNEQFF. CDR3 DNA: TGCAGTGCGCGAACACCGGGACAGGGGACCAATGAGCAGTTCTTC.

V and J are TRBV7-9 and TRBJ2-7; no reliable D call. The J call may be mistaken, given a closer DNA end match to TRBJ2-1. Germline V lookup: CDR1 SEHNR, CDR2 FQNEAQ (reference sequence). The length of the CDR3 is 14 residues. CDR3 amino acids: CASSLSTFENEQFF. CDR3 in DNA: TGTGCCAGCAGCTTGTCCACTTTTGAGAATGAGCAGTTCTTC.

The rearrangement links TRBV20-1 to TRBJ2-1, with a weak D call TRBD2 (5 bases). V was shortened by 5 bases and J by 4 bases, with 18 bases between the two germline ends. The CDR3 length is 15 residues. In germline, CDR1 is DFQATT, CDR2 SNEGSKA (reference sequence). The CDR3 bases are TGCAGTGCTGCCCACACTGTGGGGAGTTACAATGAGCAGTTCTTC. Translated: CSAAHTVGSYNEQFF.